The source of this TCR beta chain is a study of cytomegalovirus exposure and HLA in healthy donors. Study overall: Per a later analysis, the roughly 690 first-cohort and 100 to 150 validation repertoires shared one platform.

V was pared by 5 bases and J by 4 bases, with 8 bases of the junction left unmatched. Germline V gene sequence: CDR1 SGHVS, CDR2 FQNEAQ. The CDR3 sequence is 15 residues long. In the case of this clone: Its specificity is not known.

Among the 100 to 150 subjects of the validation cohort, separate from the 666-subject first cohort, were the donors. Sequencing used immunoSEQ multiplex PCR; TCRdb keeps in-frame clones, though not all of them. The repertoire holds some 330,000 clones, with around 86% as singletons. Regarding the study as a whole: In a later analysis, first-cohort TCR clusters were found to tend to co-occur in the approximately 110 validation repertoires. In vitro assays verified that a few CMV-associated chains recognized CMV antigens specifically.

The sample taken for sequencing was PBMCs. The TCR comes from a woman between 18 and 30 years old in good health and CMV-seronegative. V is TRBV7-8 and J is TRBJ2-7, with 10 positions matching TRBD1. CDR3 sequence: CASSTRQGAGYEQYF. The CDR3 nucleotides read TGTGCCAGCAGCACCCGACAGGGGGCCGGATACGAGCAGTACTTC.